The 2 T cell receptor beta chains reported below all come from one sample, sequenced in a study of blood T cells in healthy people across ages. Together with a sample-barcoded 5' primer, a J-beta primer mix was included in a second PCR lasting 7 to 11 cycles. TCRdb fed the 5' RACE reads into MiXCR, producing one record per CDR3 protein. The sample has roughly 930,000 distinct CDR3 sequences, roughly 52% seen once. The sample was blood. Receptors were obtained from a man aged 25 to 40 in good health.

This chain joins TRBV2 and TRBJ2-3; TRBD1 might be the D (5 bases). The germline gives CDR1 SNHLY, CDR2 FYNNEI. This CDR3 contains 15 residues. The V gene lost 7 bases and the J gene lost 4 bases, with 18 bases spanning the gap. CDR3 sequence: CASKTQQAPADTQYF. The DNA of the CDR3 is TGTGCCAGCAAAACTCAACAGGCCCCGGCAGATACGCAGTATTTT.

This clonotype has only a few counts. The junction does not match germline at one end; this may be a read error. The CDR3 DNA follows: TGTGCTAGCAGCTTAACCGGGACTAGTAGGAATGAGCAGTTCTTC. The encoded protein is CASSLTGTSRNEQFF. This chain connects TRBV7-7 to TRBJ2-1, with 8 nucleotides matching TRBD2. Germline V lookup: CDR1 SSHAT, CDR2 FNYEAQ (reference sequence). The CDR3 runs 15 residues.